This TCR beta chain was sequenced during a study of identical twins. Study-level results: Compared with models, monozygotic twins showed more out-of-frame TCR alpha sharing. The study found weaker excess twin sharing in beta out-of-frame sequences.

Healthy Caucasians supplied all donations. Notes on this clonotype: Its antigen is unknown.

Template switching added a universal primer site; cDNA carried unique molecular identifiers. TCRdb fed the 5' RACE reads into MiXCR, producing one record per CDR3 protein. The sample lists around 250,000 distinct CDR3 sequences, roughly 7% occurring once. The CDR3 totals 11 residues. The germline V and J ends were trimmed by 10 bases and 7 bases, with 10 bases remaining between them. Germline CDR1 ENHRY, CDR2 SYGVKD. In addition, the sample was reused for a study of yellow fever vaccine responses in identical twins.

The source of this sequence is a woman between 18 and 29 years old in good health. The sample consisted of memory (CD45RO+) T cells sorted from blood. V gene TRBV10-3 combines with J gene TRBJ2-2, with D perhaps TRBD1 (5 bases). The CDR3 is CASQGDGELFF. The CDR3 DNA follows: TGTGCCAGCCAGGGCGACGGGGAGCTGTTTTTT.